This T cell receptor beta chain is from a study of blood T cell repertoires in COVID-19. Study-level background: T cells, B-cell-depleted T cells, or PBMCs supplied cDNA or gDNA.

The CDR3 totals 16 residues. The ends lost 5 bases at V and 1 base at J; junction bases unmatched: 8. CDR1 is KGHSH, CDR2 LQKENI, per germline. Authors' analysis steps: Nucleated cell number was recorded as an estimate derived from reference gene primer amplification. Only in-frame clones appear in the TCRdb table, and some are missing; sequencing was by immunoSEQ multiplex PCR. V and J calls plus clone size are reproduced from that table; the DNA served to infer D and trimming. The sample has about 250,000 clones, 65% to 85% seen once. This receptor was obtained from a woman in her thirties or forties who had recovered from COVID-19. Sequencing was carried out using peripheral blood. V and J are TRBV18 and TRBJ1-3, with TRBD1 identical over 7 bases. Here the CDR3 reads CASSTGQAGSGNTIYF. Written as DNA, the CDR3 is TGTGCCAGCTCAACTGGACAGGCCGGATCTGGAAACACCATATATTTT.